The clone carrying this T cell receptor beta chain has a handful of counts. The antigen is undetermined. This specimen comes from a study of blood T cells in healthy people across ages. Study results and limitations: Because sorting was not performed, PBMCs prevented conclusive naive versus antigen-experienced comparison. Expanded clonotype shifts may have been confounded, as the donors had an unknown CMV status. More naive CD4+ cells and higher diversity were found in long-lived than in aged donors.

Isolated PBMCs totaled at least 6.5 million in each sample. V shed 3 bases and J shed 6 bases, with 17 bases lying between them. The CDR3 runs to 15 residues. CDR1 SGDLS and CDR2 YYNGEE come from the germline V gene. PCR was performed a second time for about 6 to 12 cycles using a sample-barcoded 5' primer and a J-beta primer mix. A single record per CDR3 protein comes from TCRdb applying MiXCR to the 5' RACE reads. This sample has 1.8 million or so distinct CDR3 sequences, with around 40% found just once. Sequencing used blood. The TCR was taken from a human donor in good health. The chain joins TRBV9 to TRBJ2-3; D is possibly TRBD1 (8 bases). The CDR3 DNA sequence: TGTGCCAGCAGCGCAGGGGGCGGGAGTGGGGATACGCAGTATTTT. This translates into CASSAGGGSGDTQYF.